Presented here are 3 T cell receptor gamma chains from one specimen sequenced in a study of Vδ1+ human thymocytes. Antigens for these TCRs are unknown. RNA was extracted from the cells and then reverse transcribed. Multiplex PCR used pooled V-gene forward primers and a constant-region reverse primer to amplify CDR3s. TCRdb reanalyzed the multiplex PCR reads using CATT. The sample yields 9,000 to 13,000 gamma-chain clones, about 46% seen once. Overall study findings and caveats: Thymic TRG and TRD repertoires appeared highly polyclonal, with Gaussian CDR3 length distributions.

The sequenced sample was Vdelta1+ gamma-delta thymocytes from the thymus. The subset denotes: FACS-sorted CD3+ TCRalphabeta- TCRVdelta1+ TCRVdelta2- thymocytes. Receptors were obtained from a boy less than two years old who had congenital heart surgery.

This clone was counted between two and nine times. This chain connects TRGV9 to TRGJ1 or TRGJ2. Looked up from germline, CDR1 is GITISATS and CDR2 is ISYDGTV (reference sequence). After removal of 0 bases from V and 5 bases from J, the junction contained 7 bases not matched to a gene. CDR3 length: 14 residues. The CDR3 here is CALWEVGMDYKKLF. CDR3 DNA: TGTGCCTTGTGGGAGGTGGGGATGGATTATAAGAAACTCTTT.

The sample holds a few counts of this clone. The chain links TRGV5 to TRGJP2. The J gene is absent in TCRdb and was assigned here via DNA matching to germline. V gave up 0 bases and J gave up 3 bases; unmatched junction bases: 13. The CDR3 length is 18 residues. Germline V gene lookup returns CDR1 VINAFY and CDR2 YDVSNSKD. The CDR3: CATWDRLRVERSDWIKTF. The CDR3, as DNA: TGTGCCACCTGGGACAGGCTGAGGGTTGAGCGTAGTGATTGGATCAAGACGTTT.

As for this clone: A junction end diverges from the germline sequence, so it may reflect a read error. This sequence joins TRGV9 and TRGJ1 or TRGJ2. The J gene comes from matching the DNA to germline here; TCRdb lacks it. CDR3 length: 11 amino acids. CDR1 GITISATS and CDR2 ISYDGTV come from the germline V gene (reference sequence). The CDR3 protein is CALGEWREKLF. In DNA form, the CDR3 reads TGTGCCTTGGGGGAGTGGCGTGAGAAACTCTTT.